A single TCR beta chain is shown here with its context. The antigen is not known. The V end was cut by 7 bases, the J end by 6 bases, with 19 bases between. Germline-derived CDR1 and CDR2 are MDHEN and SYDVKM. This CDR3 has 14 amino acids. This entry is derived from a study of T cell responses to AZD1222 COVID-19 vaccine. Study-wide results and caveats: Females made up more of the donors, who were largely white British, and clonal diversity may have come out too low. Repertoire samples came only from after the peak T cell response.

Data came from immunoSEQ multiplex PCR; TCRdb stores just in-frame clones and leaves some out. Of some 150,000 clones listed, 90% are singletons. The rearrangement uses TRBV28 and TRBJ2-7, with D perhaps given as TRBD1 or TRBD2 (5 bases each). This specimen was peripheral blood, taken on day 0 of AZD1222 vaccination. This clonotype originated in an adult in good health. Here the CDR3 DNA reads TGTGCCAGCACCCTCACCCGGGGCTTCTCCGAGCAGTACTTC. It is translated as CASTLTRGFSEQYF.